The 24 T cell receptor beta chains listed next were all sequenced from one sample in a study of regulatory T cells in long-lasting Graves disease. The sample's time point: newly diagnosed GD, antithyroid drugs for less than 3 months. The TCR library used RNA extracted from PBMCs. The TCR beta library used iRepertoire HTBI primers with Arm-PCR amplification of CDR3. TCRdb itself ran the multiplex PCR reads through MiXCR, one entry per CDR3 protein. Seen here are approximately 270,000 distinct CDR3 sequences, under 20% observed once, and the top ten hold about 15%. This same sample was also taken into another study, of T cells in Graves' hyperthyroidism and ophthalmopathy.

This specimen was peripheral blood mononuclear cells (PBMCs), taken at new diagnosis, from a patient treated with antithyroid drugs. All receptors come from a woman aged 25 to 39 with Graves disease.

This clonotype showed up many times. The rearrangement uses TRBV29-1 and TRBJ2-7; D possibly corresponds to TRBD2 (5 bases). From germline, CDR1 is SQVTM and CDR2 ANQGSEA. The CDR3 consists of 13 residues. The V end was cut by 1 base, the J end by 0 bases, with 7 bases between. CDR3 sequence: CSVEGRGSYEQYF. In nucleotides, the CDR3 is TGCAGCGTTGAAGGACGGGGCTCCTACGAGCAGTACTTC.

This clonotype was seen a handful of times. The chain has TRBV29-1 and TRBJ2-7, with unresolved D. This CDR3 has 15 residues. CDR1 is SQVTM and CDR2 is ANQGSEA in the germline V gene. V was shortened by 4 bases and J by 0 bases, with 16 bases between the two germline ends. The CDR3 loop reads CSVVTRDFFSYEQYF. The CDR3, as DNA: TGCAGCGTTGTGACTCGCGACTTCTTCTCCTACGAGCAGTACTTC.

This clonotype was seen ten or more times. The V and J genes are TRBV18 and TRBJ1-5, with D perhaps TRBD1 (5 bases). CDR1 KGHSH and CDR2 LQKENI come from the germline V gene. CDR3 length equals 12 residues. The V and J ends lost 8 bases and 8 bases respectively, with 13 bases between them. The CDR3 here is CASANPTEPQHF. CDR3 nucleotide sequence: TGTGCCAGCGCCAACCCGACAGAGCCCCAGCATTTT.

Of note for this clonotype: Just one base apart from a much larger clone, this may be a read error. The CDR3 end shows no conserved phenylalanine or tryptophan, and so a read error is likely. This sequence joins TRBV6-1 and TRBJ2-1; 12 bases fit TRBD2. CDR3 length: 13 amino acids. V gave up 9 bases and J gave up 6 bases; unmatched junction bases: 3. Germline loops: CDR1 MNHNS, CDR2 SASEGT. The CDR3 protein is CASGLAGINEQFL. As DNA, the CDR3 is TGTGCCAGTGGACTAGCGGGGATCAATGAGCAGTTCCTC.

This clonotype was seen at least ten times. This chain connects TRBV14 to TRBJ2-3; 9 bases align to TRBD2. Losses at the gene ends were 3 bases for V and 2 bases for J; bases not matched to a gene: 12. From germline, CDR1 is SGHDN and CDR2 FVKESK. The length of the CDR3 is 18 residues. The DNA for the CDR3 is TGTGCCAGCAGCCAGAGGAATCAGCGGGGGGCAGACACAGATACGCAGTATTTT. It codes for CASSQRNQRGADTDTQYF.

The chain is built from TRBV20-1 and TRBJ1-5, with 8 positions matching TRBD1. There are 14 residues in the CDR3. Germline loops: CDR1 DFQATT, CDR2 SNEGSKA (reference sequence). The V gene end was trimmed by 6 bases and the J gene end by 6 bases; junction bases not matched to a gene: 10. CDR3 amino acids: CSADGQGPGQPQHF. CDR3 DNA: TGCAGTGCGGATGGACAGGGACCAGGTCAGCCCCAGCATTTT.

There are many counts of this clonotype. V and J are TRBV9 and TRBJ1-1; perhaps TRBD1 as D (5 bases). Trimming removed 0 bases at V and 0 bases at J, with 9 bases between. This CDR3 is built from 15 residues. The germline V gene has CDR1 SGDLS and CDR2 YYNGEE. The chain's CDR3 is CASSVVAGLNTEAFF. As DNA, the CDR3 is TGTGCCAGCAGCGTAGTGGCAGGGCTGAACACTGAAGCTTTCTTT.

This clonotype has a handful of counts. The chain employs TRBV19 and TRBJ1-3, with 10 bases lining up with TRBD1. Unmatched junction bases numbered 10, after V lost 9 bases and J lost 8 bases. The length of the CDR3 is 14 residues. The germline CDR1 and CDR2 sequences are LNHDA and SQIVND (reference sequence). The CDR3 reads CASDNRDRGDTIYF. The CDR3 DNA sequence: TGTGCCAGCGATAACCGGGACAGGGGAGACACCATATATTTT.

This clonotype was detected many times. The CDR3 protein is CASRISGQGTEKLFF. CDR3 bases: TGTGCCAGCAGAATCTCGGGACAGGGAACTGAAAAACTGTTTTTT. The V gene is TRBV12-3 or TRBV12-4, the J gene TRBJ1-4; 9 bases line up with TRBD1. The CDR3 has 15 amino acids. The junction had 9 bases not matched to a gene; V was cut back by 6 bases and J by 7 bases.

There are many counts of this clonotype. This chain links TRBV11-2 with TRBJ2-7; D unresolved. The germline V gene has CDR1 SGHAT and CDR2 FQNNGV. V lost 1 base to trimming and J lost 3 bases, with 7 bases between them. The CDR3 has 13 residues. The CDR3, as DNA: TGTGCCAGCAGCTTAGTTGGGCGCTACGAGCAGTACTTC. Protein product: CASSLVGRYEQYF.

The chain employs TRBV9 and TRBJ1-2, with D perhaps matching TRBD1 (6 bases). The CDR3 is made up of 13 amino acids. Looked up from germline, CDR1 is SGDLS and CDR2 is YYNGEE. Trimming left V 3 bases short and J 4 bases short, with 10 bases between. The CDR3 region is CASSARDIYGYTF. The CDR3 nucleotides are TGTGCCAGCAGCGCGCGGGACATCTATGGCTACACCTTC.

This clonotype was seen many times. This rearrangement joins TRBV6-1 to TRBJ2-7; 7 bases match TRBD1. The germline gives CDR1 MNHNS, CDR2 SASEGT. The V gene end was trimmed by 6 bases and the J gene end by 4 bases; junction bases not matched to a gene: 9. This CDR3 is 14 amino acids long. CDR3 DNA: TGTGCCAGCAGAGGGACAGCCCAGAAATACGAGCAGTACTTC. This codes for CASRGTAQKYEQYF.

This clonotype was seen ten or more times. The gene calls are TRBV19 and TRBJ1-1, with a tentative D call TRBD1 (5 bases). The CDR3 loop spans 13 amino acids. Trimming removed 8 bases from V and 4 bases from J, with 14 bases in between. Germline V gene lookup returns CDR1 LNHDA and CDR2 SQIVND (reference sequence). The CDR3 DNA sequence: TGTGCCAGTTCAGGGAATCGACGCACTGAAGCTTTCTTT. Its protein product is CASSGNRRTEAFF.

This clonotype was seen a few times. One base separates it from a far larger clone, so it is likely a read error. CDR3 residues: CAGSFGGAANEKLFF. The CDR3, as DNA: TGTGCCGGCAGCTTTGGAGGGGCCGCTAATGAAAAACTGTTTTTT. The chain employs TRBV11-2 and TRBJ1-4; a possible D gene is TRBD1 (5 bases). This CDR3 comprises 15 residues. Per the germline V gene, CDR1 is SGHAT and CDR2 is FQNNGV. Full variable domain (rest looked up from reference TRBV11-2 and TRBJ1-4): EAGVAQSPRYKIIEKRQSVAFWCNPISGHATLYWYQQILGQGPKLLIQFQNNGVVDDSQLPKDRFSAERLKGVDSTLKIQPAKLEDSAVYLCAGSFGGAANEKLFFGSGTQLSVL.

The chain has TRBV7-2 and TRBJ2-7; unclear D gene. Germline assignment: CDR1 SGHTA and CDR2 FQGNSA. V was cut by 4 bases and J by 8 bases, with 12 bases left in between. This CDR3 has 12 residues. CDR3 amino acids: CASSYESWQQYF. CDR3 bases: TGTGCCAGCAGCTACGAATCCTGGCAGCAGTACTTC.

This clonotype was observed at least ten times. The rearrangement uses TRBV5-6 and TRBJ1-4, with D possibly matching TRBD1 (6 bases). Germline loops: CDR1 SGHDT, CDR2 YYEEEE. The CDR3 runs 14 residues. Trimming shortened V by 2 bases and J by 6 bases, and 11 bases separated the two germline ends. The CDR3 is CASSFLGGDEKLFF. The CDR3, as DNA: TGTGCCAGCAGCTTCTTAGGGGGGGATGAAAAACTGTTTTTT.

Points on this clonotype: Being one base from a much bigger clone, this may be a read error. This chain joins TRBV7-2 and TRBJ1-1; 12 bases align to TRBD1. The germline V gene encodes CDR1 SGHTA and CDR2 FQGNSA. CDR3 length: 13 amino acids. The CDR3 loop reads CANSWDRGRLAFF. In nucleotides, the CDR3 is TGTGCCAACAGCTGGGACAGGGGGCGATTGGCTTTCTTT.

This clonotype was observed many times. The chain joins TRBV6-2 or TRBV6-3 to TRBJ2-3; TRBD1 or TRBD2 may be the D gene (6 bases each). Trimming shortened V by 2 bases and J by 3 bases, and 9 bases separated the two germline ends. This CDR3 spans 14 amino acids. CDR1 is MNHEY and CDR2 is SVGEGT in the germline V gene. CDR3 coding DNA: TGTGCCAGCAGTTACAGGGGGGAAACAGATACGCAGTATTTT. Its translation is CASSYRGETDTQYF.

This clonotype was picked up many times. The chain uses TRBV7-9 and TRBJ1-4; D possibly corresponds to TRBD1 (5 bases). This CDR3 comprises 15 residues. The V end was cut by 2 bases, the J end by 5 bases, with 12 bases between. CDR1 is SEHNR, CDR2 FQNEAQ, per germline (reference sequence). In DNA, the CDR3 is TGTGCCAGCAGCTTACGGACACCCGTAAATGAAAAACTGTTTTTT. It encodes CASSLRTPVNEKLFF.

This clonotype was seen at least ten times. The chain carries TRBV4-1 and TRBJ1-1; possible D gene TRBD1, 6 bases. Germline V gene data show CDR1 as MGHRA and CDR2 as YSYEKL. Trimming pared 2 bases from V and 1 base from J, leaving 14 bases between. CDR3 length equals 16 residues. In DNA form, the CDR3 reads TGCGCCAGCAGCCAACGGCTCGGGACAAAGAACACTGAAGCTTTCTTT. It yields the protein CASSQRLGTKNTEAFF.

This clonotype has a count of ten or more. This chain joins TRBV20-1 and TRBJ2-7; a possible D gene is TRBD1 (5 bases). Trimming removed 0 bases at V and 5 bases at J, with 5 bases between. The CDR3 contains 11 residues. Germline V lookup: CDR1 DFQATT, CDR2 SNEGSKA (reference sequence). The CDR3 region is CSAREGDEQYF. DNA for the CDR3: TGCAGTGCTAGAGAAGGGGACGAGCAGTACTTC.

This clonotype was found many times. The rearrangement joins TRBV5-1 to TRBJ1-6, with a tentative D call TRBD1 (6 bases). The ends were cut back, 5 bases at V and 5 bases at J, with 14 bases in the middle. The germline CDR1 and CDR2 sequences are SGHRS and YFSETQ. This CDR3 region has 15 residues. CDR3 loop: CASSRTQGHNSPLHF. The CDR3 DNA sequence: TGCGCCAGCAGTCGCACACAGGGTCATAATTCACCCCTCCACTTT.

This clonotype occurred a few times. The rearrangement uses TRBV29-1 and TRBJ1-2, with D tentatively TRBD1 (5 bases). With 6 bases removed from V and 10 bases from J, the gap between germline ends came to 12 bases. CDR3 length equals 10 residues. Germline V lookup: CDR1 SQVTM, CDR2 ANQGSEA. The CDR3 region has the DNA TGCAGCGTCCACGGGGGGGACTACACCTTC. Its protein is CSVHGGDYTF.

The rearrangement uses TRBV12-3 or TRBV12-4 and TRBJ2-1; 12 bases match TRBD1. CDR3 size: 14 residues. The ends lost 5 bases at V and 10 bases at J; junction bases unmatched: 6. The CDR3 loop is CASSHGTGGEEQFF. Here the CDR3 DNA reads TGTGCCAGCAGTCACGGGACAGGGGGCGAGGAGCAGTTCTTC.